This TCR beta chain was profiled in a study of T cell responses to AZD1222 COVID-19 vaccine. Trimming at V came to 3 bases and at J to 3 bases, leaving 17 bases not matched to a gene. CDR3 length: 19 residues. Germline CDR1 LNHDA, CDR2 SQIVND (reference sequence). The repertoire was sequenced with immunoSEQ multiplex PCR; TCRdb's copy has only in-frame clones and lacks some. The profile covers more than 140,000 clones, with more than 70% appearing a single time and about 3.2% taken by the ten largest. The source of this sequence is an adult in good health. The starting material was peripheral blood, obtained on day 0 of MenACWY control vaccination. The genes are TRBV19 and TRBJ2-7, with 10 bases lining up with TRBD2. For the CDR3, the DNA is TGTGCCAGTAGTATCCGGGGGCCTCCCAGGACTAGCGGATTCTACGAGCAGTACTTC. Amino acids: CASSIRGPPRTSGFYEQYF.